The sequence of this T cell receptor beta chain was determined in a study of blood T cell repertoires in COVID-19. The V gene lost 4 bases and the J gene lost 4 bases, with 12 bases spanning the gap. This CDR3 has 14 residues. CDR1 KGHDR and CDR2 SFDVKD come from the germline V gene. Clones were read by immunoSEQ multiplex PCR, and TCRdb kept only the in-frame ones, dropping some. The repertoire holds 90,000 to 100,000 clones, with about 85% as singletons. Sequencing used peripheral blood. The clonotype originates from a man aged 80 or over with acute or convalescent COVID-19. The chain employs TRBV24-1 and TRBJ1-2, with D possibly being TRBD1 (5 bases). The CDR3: CATSDPGLSYGYTF. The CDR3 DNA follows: TGTGCCACCAGTGACCCAGGGTTAAGCTATGGCTACACCTTC.